This T cell receptor (beta chain) was obtained from a study of blood T cell repertoires in COVID-19 (dated by TCRdb to 2020 to 2022). In the study overall: Samples from collaborators originated in the United States, Italy and Spain and spanned both the acute and convalescent phases of COVID-19. The repertoires were made available in a free public database intended to serve as a resource for research on the immune response to SARS-CoV-2. Sample metadata almost always included a de-identified subject ID, COVID-19 status, age in years and sex. Samples were obtained from the ongoing ImmuneRACE study (first 160 participants) and from about 1,300 subjects provided by 6 global collaborators. HLA class I and class II types, where available, came from metadata supplied by the sample provider rather than from assay-based typing. The dataset comprised deeply sampled blood TCRbeta repertoires from subjects exposed to, actively infected with, or recovered from COVID-19. The prospective study material was composed of cDNA or gDNA derived from T cells, B-cell-depleted T cells, or PBMCs.

As regards this clone: Its antigen specificity is not known. It has no much larger one-base neighbor in the sample; base qualities were not kept.

Samples from volunteer blood donors who had recovered from COVID-19 were contributed by a second Seattle source. The collaborating institutions used their own protocols to collect whole blood in K2EDTA tubes. Collaborator samples were shipped for TCRbeta analysis as frozen whole blood, isolated PBMCs, or DNA extracted from either sample type. The CDR1 and CDR2 encoded by the germline V gene (reference sequence) are SGHKS and YYEKEE. Cut back by 0 bases and 6 bases, the V and J ends lie 14 bases apart. The CDR3 runs 15 amino acids, cysteine and phenylalanine included. CDR3 DNA is the only sequence kept; it has 45 bases, read in frame from the first base. What the authors observed across the whole study: The quantity of clinical and demographic metadata differed by source and by participant and was supplied without curation.

TCRbeta CDR3 regions were amplified from genomic DNA by means of the immunoSEQ Assay, a bias-controlled multiplex PCR. Per the authors' processing: The number of nucleated cells in each sample was estimated from the amplification of reference gene primers within the assay. To quantify the absolute abundance of each unique TCRbeta CDR3 rearrangement, sequence reads were collapsed and filtered. Productive Simpson clonality was computed per sample as the square root of Simpson's diversity index over productive rearrangements. Here the immuneACCESS table is served through TCRdb, limited to in-frame sequences with V and J called. Missing clones are a known gap in these copies; in checked studies unresolved V genes cover under half, and the rest lacks a known reason. The V and J calls and clone size come from that table; D and trimming were worked out from the DNA. This sample gives over 250,000 clones in total; around four fifths of them show up just once. The biggest ten clones account for over 9% of the sample.

This receptor was taken from a woman between 45 and 60 years old who had recovered from COVID-19. Sequencing input: peripheral blood. The rearranged chain carries TRBV5-5 and TRBJ2-3; TRBD1 might be the D gene, on 5 matching bases. The nucleotide sequence is given as TGTGCCAGCAGCTTGGTTGGCAGGGCAGGGGATACGCAGTATTTT. Its translation reads: CASSLVGRAGDTQYF.